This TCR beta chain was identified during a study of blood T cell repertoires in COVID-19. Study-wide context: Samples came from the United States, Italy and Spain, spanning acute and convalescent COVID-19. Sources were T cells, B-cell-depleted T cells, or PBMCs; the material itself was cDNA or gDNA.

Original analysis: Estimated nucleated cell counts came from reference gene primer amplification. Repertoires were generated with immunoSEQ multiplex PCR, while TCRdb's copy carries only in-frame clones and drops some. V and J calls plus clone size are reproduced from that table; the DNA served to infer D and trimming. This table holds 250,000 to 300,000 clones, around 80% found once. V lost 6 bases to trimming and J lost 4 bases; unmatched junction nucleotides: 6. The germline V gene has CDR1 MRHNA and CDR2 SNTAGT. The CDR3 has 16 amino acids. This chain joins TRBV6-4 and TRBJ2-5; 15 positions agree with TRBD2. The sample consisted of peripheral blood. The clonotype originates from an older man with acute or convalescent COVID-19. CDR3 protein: CASRKGLAGGAETQYF. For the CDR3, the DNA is TGTGCCAGCAGGAAAGGACTAGCGGGAGGGGCAGAGACCCAGTACTTC.